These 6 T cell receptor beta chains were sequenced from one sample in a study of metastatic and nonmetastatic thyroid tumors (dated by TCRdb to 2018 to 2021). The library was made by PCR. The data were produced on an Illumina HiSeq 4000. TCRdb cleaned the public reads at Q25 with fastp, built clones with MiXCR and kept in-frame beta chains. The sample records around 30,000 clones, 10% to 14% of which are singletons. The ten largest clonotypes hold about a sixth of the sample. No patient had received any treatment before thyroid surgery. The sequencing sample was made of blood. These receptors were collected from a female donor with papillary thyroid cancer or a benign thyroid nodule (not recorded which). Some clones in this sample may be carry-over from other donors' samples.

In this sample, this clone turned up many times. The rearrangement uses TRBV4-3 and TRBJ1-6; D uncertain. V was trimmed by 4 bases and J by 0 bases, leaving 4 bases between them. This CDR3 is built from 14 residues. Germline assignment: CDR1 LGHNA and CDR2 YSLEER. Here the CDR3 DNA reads TGCGCCAGCAGCCGGGACTCCTATAATTCACCCCTCCACTTT. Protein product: CASSRDSYNSPLHF.

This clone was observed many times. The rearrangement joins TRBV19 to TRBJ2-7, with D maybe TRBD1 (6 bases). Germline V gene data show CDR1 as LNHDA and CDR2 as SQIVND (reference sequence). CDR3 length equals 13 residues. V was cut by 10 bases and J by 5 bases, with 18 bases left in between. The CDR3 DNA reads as TGTGCCACCGAAGATAGAAGGGGGAACGAGCAGTACTTC. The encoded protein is CATEDRRGNEQYF. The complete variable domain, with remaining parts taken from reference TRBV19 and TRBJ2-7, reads DGGITQSPKYLFRKEGQNVTLSCEQNLNHDAMYWYRQDPGQGLRLIYYSQIVNDFQKGDIAEGYSVSREKKESFPLTVTSAQKNPTAFYLCATEDRRGNEQYFGPGTRLTVT.

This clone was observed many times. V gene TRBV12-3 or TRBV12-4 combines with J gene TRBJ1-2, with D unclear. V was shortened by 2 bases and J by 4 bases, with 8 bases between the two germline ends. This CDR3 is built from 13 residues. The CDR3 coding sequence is TGTGCCAGCAGTTTAAGTCCGCCCTATGGCTACACCTTC. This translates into CASSLSPPYGYTF.

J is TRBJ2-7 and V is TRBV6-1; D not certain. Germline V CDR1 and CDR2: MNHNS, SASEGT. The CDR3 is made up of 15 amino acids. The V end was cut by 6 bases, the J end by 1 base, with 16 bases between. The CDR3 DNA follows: TGTGCCAGCAGCCCAATCGGGCAACTTTCCTACGAGCAGTACTTC. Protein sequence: CASSPIGQLSYEQYF.

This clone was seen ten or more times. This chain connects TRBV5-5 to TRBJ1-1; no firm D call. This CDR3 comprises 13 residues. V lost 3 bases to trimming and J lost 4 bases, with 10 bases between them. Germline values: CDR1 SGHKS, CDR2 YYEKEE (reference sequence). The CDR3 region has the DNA TGTGCCAGCAGCTCTGGTTGGATCACTGAAGCTTTCTTT. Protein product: CASSSGWITEAFF.

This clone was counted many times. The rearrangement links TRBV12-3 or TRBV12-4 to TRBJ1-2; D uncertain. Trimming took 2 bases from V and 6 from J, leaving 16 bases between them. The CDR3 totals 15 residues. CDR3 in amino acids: CASSLSPKLGDGYTF. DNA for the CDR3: TGTGCCAGCAGTTTAAGCCCGAAGTTGGGAGATGGCTACACCTTC.